The next 3 T cell receptor beta chains were all read from a single sample in a study of T-cell memory formation after mild COVID-19. MiXCR, applied by TCRdb to the 5' RACE reads, yields one record per CDR3 protein. The sample shows about 390,000 distinct CDR3 sequences, about 15% of them seen only once. The sequenced material came from PBMCs or a T cell subset sorted from them (not recorded which). The receptors derive from a man aged 18 to 29 who had mild COVID-19 (a few samples of this study predate the infection). Cell type and time point are not known.

The chain is built from TRBV11-2 and TRBJ2-2; 14 positions agree with TRBD2. There are 18 residues in the CDR3. Germline V gene lookup returns CDR1 SGHAT and CDR2 FQNNGV. V dropped 5 bases and J dropped 5; count of bases not matched to a gene: 10. The CDR3 coding sequence is TGTGCCAGCAGCCCCTGGACTAGCGGGGGGCCGAGGACCGGGGAGCTGTTTTTT. Translated, it gives CASSPWTSGGPRTGELFF. Filled out from reference TRBV11-2 and TRBJ2-2, the complete variable domain reads EAGVAQSPRYKIIEKRQSVAFWCNPISGHATLYWYQQILGQGPKLLIQFQNNGVVDDSQLPKDRFSAERLKGVDSTLKIQPAKLEDSAVYLCASSPWTSGGPRTGELFFGEGSRLTVL.

The table lists this clonotype with a few counts. The chain has TRBV30 and TRBJ2-1, with TRBD1 as a possible D gene (5 bases). Per germline, CDR1 GTSNPN and CDR2 SVGIG (reference sequence). V dropped 2 bases and J dropped 5 bases, with 10 bases sitting between them. This CDR3 contains 13 residues. The CDR3 nucleotides read TGTGCCTGGAGTAGACAGCGCCACAATGAGCAGTTCTTC. This encodes CAWSRQRHNEQFF.

The rearrangement joins TRBV5-1 to TRBJ1-4; D is possibly TRBD1 (6 bases). The CDR3 contains 13 residues. The V gene's germline CDR1 is SGHRS and CDR2 YFSETQ. Trimming took off 2 bases at V and 8 bases at J, with 10 bases between the two ends. CDR3 sequence: CASSLQGEEKLFF. As DNA, the CDR3 is TGCGCCAGCAGCTTACAGGGTGAGGAAAAACTGTTTTTT.